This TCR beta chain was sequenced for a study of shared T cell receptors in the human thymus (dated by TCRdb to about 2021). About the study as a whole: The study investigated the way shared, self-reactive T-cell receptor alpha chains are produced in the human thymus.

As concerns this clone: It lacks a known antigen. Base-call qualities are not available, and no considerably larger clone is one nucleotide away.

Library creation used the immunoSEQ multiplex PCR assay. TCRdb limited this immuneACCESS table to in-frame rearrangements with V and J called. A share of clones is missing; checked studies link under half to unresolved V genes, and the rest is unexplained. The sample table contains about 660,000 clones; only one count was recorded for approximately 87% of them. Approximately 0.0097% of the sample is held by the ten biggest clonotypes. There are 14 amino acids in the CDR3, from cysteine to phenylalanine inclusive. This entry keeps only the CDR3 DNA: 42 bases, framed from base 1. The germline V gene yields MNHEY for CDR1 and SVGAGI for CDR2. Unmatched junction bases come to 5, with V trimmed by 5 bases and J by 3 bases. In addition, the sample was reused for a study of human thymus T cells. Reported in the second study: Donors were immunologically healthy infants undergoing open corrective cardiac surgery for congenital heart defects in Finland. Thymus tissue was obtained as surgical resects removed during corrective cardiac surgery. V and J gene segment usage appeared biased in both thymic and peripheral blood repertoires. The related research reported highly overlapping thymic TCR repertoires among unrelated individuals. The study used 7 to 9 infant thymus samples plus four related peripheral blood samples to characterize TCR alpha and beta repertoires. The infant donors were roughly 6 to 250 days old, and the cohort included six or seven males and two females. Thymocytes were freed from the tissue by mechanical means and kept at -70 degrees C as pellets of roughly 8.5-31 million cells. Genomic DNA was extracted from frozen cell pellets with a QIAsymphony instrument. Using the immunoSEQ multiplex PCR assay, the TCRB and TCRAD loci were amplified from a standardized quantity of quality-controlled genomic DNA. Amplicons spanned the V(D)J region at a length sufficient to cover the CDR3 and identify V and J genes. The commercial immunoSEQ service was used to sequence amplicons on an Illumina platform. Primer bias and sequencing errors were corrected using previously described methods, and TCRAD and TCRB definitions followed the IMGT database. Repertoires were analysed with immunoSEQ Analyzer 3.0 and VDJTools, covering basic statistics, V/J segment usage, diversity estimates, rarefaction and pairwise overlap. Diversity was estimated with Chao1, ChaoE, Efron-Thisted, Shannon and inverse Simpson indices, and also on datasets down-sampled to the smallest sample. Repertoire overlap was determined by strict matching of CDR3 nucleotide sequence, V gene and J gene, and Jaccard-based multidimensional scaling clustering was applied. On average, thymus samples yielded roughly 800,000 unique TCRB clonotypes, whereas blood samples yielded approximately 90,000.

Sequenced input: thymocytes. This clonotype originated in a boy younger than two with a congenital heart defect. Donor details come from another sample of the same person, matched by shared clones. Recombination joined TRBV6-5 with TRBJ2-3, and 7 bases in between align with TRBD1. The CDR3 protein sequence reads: CASSRQGRTDTQYF. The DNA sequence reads TGTGCCAGCAGTAGACAGGGTAGGACAGATACGCAGTATTTT.